The 16 T cell receptor beta chains listed next were all sequenced from one sample in a study of T cell responses to AZD1222 COVID-19 vaccine. Sequencing used immunoSEQ multiplex PCR; TCRdb keeps in-frame clones, though not all of them. The sample yields about 150,000 clones, 92% seen once. The source was peripheral blood, collected 28 days after the second AZD1222 dose. The receptors derive from an adult who received the AZD1222 COVID-19 vaccine.

The V and J genes are TRBV7-2 and TRBJ1-1; no firm D call. Trimming removed 7 bases at V and 10 bases at J, with 19 bases between. This CDR3 is built from 13 residues. The germline V gene has CDR1 SGHTA and CDR2 FQGNSA. CDR3 sequence: CASNQLRSRSAFF. DNA of the CDR3: TGTGCCAGCAACCAGCTGAGGAGCCGTTCAGCTTTCTTT.

The rearrangement uses TRBV18 and TRBJ2-1; D call uncertain. V was shortened by 3 bases and J by 12 bases, with 15 bases between the two germline ends. The CDR3 is made up of 13 amino acids. Germline-derived CDR1 and CDR2 are KGHSH and LQKENI. CDR3 in amino acids: CASSPTDLGGQFF. CDR3 DNA: TGTGCCAGCTCACCTACCGACTTAGGTGGGCAGTTCTTC.

Written as DNA, the CDR3 is TGTGCCAGCAGCTTAACAGGGGAGGGCGGCTACACCTTC. Protein sequence: CASSLTGEGGYTF. The chain joins TRBV7-9 to TRBJ1-2; the match to TRBD1 covers 7 bases. V was clipped by 2 bases and J by 8 bases; unmatched bases: 5. The CDR3 runs to 13 residues. CDR1 and CDR2 from the germline V gene are SEHNR and FQNEAQ (reference sequence).

Remarks on this clone: This CDR3 is also generated by other DNA sequences in the sample. The chain has TRBV7-2 and TRBJ1-5, with D tentatively TRBD1 (6 bases). Trimming removed 6 bases from V and 6 bases from J, with 12 bases in between. The CDR3 totals 13 residues. The germline V gene has CDR1 SGHTA and CDR2 FQGNSA. The DNA of the CDR3 is TGTGCCAGCAGTCAGACAGGTGGTCAGCCCCAGCATTTT. Its protein product is CASSQTGGQPQHF.

The chain joins TRBV12-1 to TRBJ1-5. TRBV12-1 is a pseudogene. The CDR3 loop spans 14 amino acids. CDR3: CASSFDRADQPQHF. CDR3 DNA: TGTGCCAGCAGCTTTGACCGGGCGGACCAGCCCCAGCATTTT.

The chain is built from TRBV10-3 and TRBJ1-2, with a possible D match to TRBD1 (6 bases). Trimming left V 0 bases short and J 11 bases short, with 22 bases between. The V gene's germline CDR1 is ENHRY and CDR2 SYGVKD. This CDR3 contains 16 residues. Here the CDR3 DNA reads TGTGCCATCAGTGAGTCACGGCTCCGGGACACCAGATATTACACCTTC. This encodes CAISESRLRDTRYYTF.

V gene TRBV7-9 combines with J gene TRBJ1-4, with unresolved D. CDR3 length: 15 residues. Trimming removed 5 bases at V and 3 bases at J, with 13 bases between. Germline CDR1 and CDR2: SEHNR and FQNEAQ (reference sequence). The DNA of the CDR3 is TGTGCCAGCAGCCCACGGGGTAAATCTAATGAAAAACTGTTTTTT. As protein: CASSPRGKSNEKLFF.

This clone occurred a few times. The V and J genes are TRBV5-1 and TRBJ2-1, with a possible D match to TRBD1 (5 bases). Germline V gives CDR1 SGHRS, CDR2 YFSETQ. This CDR3 has 14 residues. Trimming took off 4 bases at V and 5 bases at J, with 13 bases between the two ends. The CDR3 region is CASSLGAGHNEQFF. The DNA of the CDR3 is TGCGCCAGCAGCCTTGGGGCAGGGCACAATGAGCAGTTCTTC.

The rearrangement joins TRBV18 to TRBJ2-7, with a weak D call TRBD1 (5 bases). The germline V gene has CDR1 KGHSH and CDR2 LQKENI. There are 13 residues in the CDR3. Trimming took off 6 bases at V and 4 bases at J, with 13 bases between the two ends. The DNA of the CDR3 is TGTGCCAGCTCCCCCGACAGAATGTACGAGCAGTACTTC. Its protein product is CASSPDRMYEQYF.

The rearrangement links TRBV2 to TRBJ2-2; D might be TRBD1 (6 bases). Trimming removed 5 bases at V and 4 bases at J, with 14 bases between. Germline-derived CDR1 and CDR2 are SNHLY and FYNNEI. The CDR3 runs to 15 residues. This chain's CDR3 is CASSPGTLLTGELFF. In nucleotides, the CDR3 is TGTGCCAGCAGTCCCGGGACACTCCTCACCGGGGAGCTGTTTTTT.

This chain links TRBV6-5 with TRBJ1-1; no definite D call. Germline V gives CDR1 MNHEY, CDR2 SVGAGI. The CDR3 is 13 amino acids. V was clipped by 5 bases and J by 0 bases, with 7 bases between them. This CDR3 is CASSPLMNTEAFF. In DNA form, the CDR3 reads TGTGCCAGCAGTCCGCTCATGAACACTGAAGCTTTCTTT.

The CDR3, as DNA: TGTGCCAGCAGCCAAGCAAGGGGGAGAGGCACTGAAGCTTTCTTT. Its protein product is CASSQARGRGTEAFF. This chain uses TRBV4-2 with TRBJ1-1; perhaps TRBD1 as D (6 bases). Germline CDR1 LGHNA, CDR2 YNFKEQ. This CDR3 contains 15 residues. V shed 1 base and J shed 4 bases, with 13 bases lying between them.

The rearrangement joins TRBV29-1 to TRBJ1-2; D is undetermined. The CDR3 runs 12 residues. Germline loops: CDR1 SQVTM, CDR2 ANQGSEA. V dropped 2 bases and J dropped 8 bases, with 12 bases sitting between them. CDR3 protein: CSVESGIRGYTF. The DNA for the CDR3 is TGCAGCGTTGAATCGGGGATACGGGGCTACACCTTC.

This sequence joins TRBV14 and TRBJ2-1; D is uncertain. The CDR3 contains 16 residues. Germline V gives CDR1 SGHDN, CDR2 FVKESK. V dropped 4 bases and J dropped 8 bases, with 21 bases sitting between them. The CDR3 DNA follows: TGTGCCAGCAGCCCTCTCCCCACTCGCCGGATCCATGAGCAGTTCTTC. Protein product: CASSPLPTRRIHEQFF.

The rearrangement links TRBV27 to TRBJ1-1; 10 nucleotides line up with TRBD1. Germline V gene data show CDR1 as MNHEY and CDR2 as SMNVEV (reference sequence). This CDR3 region has 15 residues. Losses at the gene ends were 5 bases for V and 1 base for J; bases not matched to a gene: 4. Here the CDR3 reads CASSARTGGNTEAFF. DNA for the CDR3: TGTGCCAGCAGTGCCCGGACAGGGGGGAACACTGAAGCTTTCTTT.

The chain uses TRBV5-1 and TRBJ1-5; D unclear. Trimming took 4 bases from V and 0 from J, leaving 11 bases between them. CDR1 is SGHRS, CDR2 YFSETQ, per germline. The CDR3 is 15 residues long. The CDR3, as DNA: TGCGCCAGCAGCCTGGACCCATCTAGCAATCAGCCCCAGCATTTT. Its translation: CASSLDPSSNQPQHF.